The sequence of this TCR beta chain was determined in a study of blood T cell repertoires in COVID-19. Study summary: COVID-19 samples collected from the United States, Italy and Spain covered acute and convalescent phases. PBMCs, B-cell-depleted T cells, or T cells provided the cDNA or gDNA that made up the material.

Trimming pared 3 bases from V and 6 bases from J, leaving 15 bases between. Germline CDR1 is MNHEY and CDR2 is SVGEGT. The CDR3 loop spans 15 amino acids. Original data processing: Amplification with reference gene primers provided the estimates of nucleated cell counts. Data came from immunoSEQ multiplex PCR; TCRdb stores just in-frame clones and leaves some out. The DNA was the basis for D and trimming; V, J and clone size are from that table. The sample holds about 220,000 clones, 80% to 85% seen once. This receptor was identified in a woman aged 60 to 75 with acute or convalescent COVID-19. The chain combines TRBV6-2 or TRBV6-3 with TRBJ1-5; D gene ambiguous. Sequences were obtained from peripheral blood. Here the CDR3 DNA reads TGTGCCAGCAGTTATCACCTTACAGTGTCTCAGCCCCAGCATTTT. It is translated as CASSYHLTVSQPQHF.